These T cell receptor beta chains were read from a single sample in a study of PD-1 blockade in classical Hodgkin lymphoma. The table came from immunoSEQ multiplex PCR; TCRdb's copy has only in-frame clones and leaves some out. The data contain more than 140,000 clones, approximately 72% of them singletons. The sequencing here drew on peripheral blood mononuclear cells (PBMCs), taken before the second cycle of nivolumab. These receptors came from a human donor with classical Hodgkin lymphoma. Both conserved end residues are part of each CDR3. Each record gives: clone size, V gene, J gene, D gene, CDR3 DNA, CDR3 protein. D genes are given only for firm matches. Clone size is not always given. Where it is, it says once, few, many or a class for expanded clones.

>NA|TRBV25-1|TRBJ2-1|NA
TGTGCCAGCAGTGCAGGGAAGAATGAGCAGTTCTTC
CASSAGKNEQFF
>few|TRBV11-2|TRBJ1-1|NA
TGTGCCAGCAGCTTTCTTCGGAACACTGAAGCTTTCTTT
CASSFLRNTEAFF
>NA|TRBV7-6|TRBJ2-1|TRBD1
TGTGCCAGCAGCTTATATGGCCCCGGACAGGGCTCCTACAATGAGCAGTTCTTC
CASSLYGPGQGSYNEQFF
>NA|TRBV6-5|TRBJ2-7|NA
TGTGCCAGCAGTTACTCGCGGCAGGGGTCCTACGAGCAGTACTTC
CASSYSRQGSYEQYF
>once|TRBV9|TRBJ2-1|NA
TGTGCCAGCAGCCCAGACGGGGGACTGAATGAGCAGTTCTTC
CASSPDGGLNEQFF
>NA|TRBV9|TRBJ1-4|NA
TGTGCCAGCAGCGCGGGGTTGGGGAGATCAACTAATGAAAAACTGTTTTTT
CASSAGLGRSTNEKLFF
>NA|TRBV6-5|TRBJ2-7|NA
TGTGCCAGCAGTTACTTCAGGGACCAGTACTTC
CASSYFRDQYF
>few|TRBV28|TRBJ1-1|NA
TGTGCCAGCAGTTTATCTGGGGTGAACACTGAAGCTTTCTTT
CASSLSGVNTEAFF
>NA|TRBV7-6|TRBJ1-5|NA
TGTGCCAGCAGCTTAGGGAGACAGCCCCAGCATTTT
CASSLGRQPQHF
>once|TRBV5-1|TRBJ1-1|NA
TGCGCCAGCAGCGTGGGAGCGAACACTGAAGCTTTCTTT
CASSVGANTEAFF
>NA|TRBV5-1|TRBJ2-1|TRBD1
TGCGCCAGCAGCTTTACAGGGGGATCCTACAATGAGCAGTTCTTC
CASSFTGGSYNEQFF
>NA|TRBV7-2|TRBJ1-2|TRBD1
TGTGCCAGCAGCTCGACCGGGACAGGGGTAGATGGCTACACCTTC
CASSSTGTGVDGYTF
>NA|TRBV6-6|TRBJ2-7|TRBD2
TGTGCCAGCAGTTACCTTAGCGGGCCTTCCTACGAGCAGTACTTC
CASSYLSGPSYEQYF
>NA|TRBV6-1|TRBJ2-7|TRBD1
TGTGCCAGCAGTGAGACCGGGACAGGGTTGCCGTACGAGCAGTACTTC
CASSETGTGLPYEQYF
>NA|TRBV7-9|TRBJ1-2|TRBD1
TGTGCCAGCAGCCCAGGACAGGGGATCTATGGCTACACCTTC
CASSPGQGIYGYTF
>NA|TRBV7-8|TRBJ1-5|TRBD1
TGTGCCAGCAGCTTAAGACAGGGGTTAAGCAATCAGCCCCAGCATTTT
CASSLRQGLSNQPQHF
>NA|TRBV5-8|TRBJ1-2|NA
TGTGCCAGCAGCTTCCTGGGGGTCGGAGGCTATGGCTACACCTTC
CASSFLGVGGYGYTF
>NA|TRBV6-1|TRBJ2-7|NA
TGTGCCACCCAGGGGGGGGGCAGCGAGCAGTACTTC
CATQGGGSEQYF
>NA|TRBV12-5|TRBJ2-1|TRBD1
TGTGCTAGTGGTCCCAGGGACAGGGGGATCAATGAGCAGTTCTTC
CASGPRDRGINEQFF
>NA|TRBV5-1|TRBJ1-6|NA
TGCGCCAGCAGCTTGGCCGAGCGGGGCTACTATAATTCACCCCTCCACTTT
CASSLAERGYYNSPLHF
>NA|TRBV7-2|TRBJ2-3|TRBD2
TGTGCCAGCAGCTTAGTCTTTGCGCGGGGGTCATACGGCGCAGATACGCAGTATTTT
CASSLVFARGSYGADTQYF
>NA|TRBV18|TRBJ1-2|TRBD1
TGTGCCAGCTCACCAAGTCCGACAGGGGGCGACTATGGCTACACCTTC
CASSPSPTGGDYGYTF
>NA|TRBV7-7|TRBJ2-7|NA
TGTGCTAGCAGCAGGAGGGACAGCTACGAGCAGTACTTC
CASSRRDSYEQYF
>NA|TRBV11-2|TRBJ1-6|TRBD1
TGTGCCAGCAACCCGGGACAGAACTATAATTCACCCCTCCACTTT
CASNPGQNYNSPLHF
>NA|TRBV9|TRBJ2-1|TRBD2
TGTGCCAGCAGCGTAGAGGGACGGACTAGCTATTACAATGAGCAGTTCTTC
CASSVEGRTSYYNEQFF
>NA|TRBV5-1|TRBJ2-3|TRBD1
TGCGCCAGCAGCGTAGGACAGGGCCCAGATACGCAGTATTTT
CASSVGQGPDTQYF
>NA|TRBV7-9|TRBJ1-2|TRBD1
TGTGCCAGCAGCCCTCAAGGGGGCGATGGCTACACCTTC
CASSPQGGDGYTF
>once|TRBV7-2|TRBJ2-7|TRBD2
TGTGCCAGCGGCCTCAACCCCCTAGCGGGTTACGAGCAGTACTTC
CASGLNPLAGYEQYF
>NA|TRBV7-3|TRBJ2-3|TRBD2
TGTGCCAGCAGCCAGGCGGGAGATCGGACAGATACGCAGTATTTT
CASSQAGDRTDTQYF
>NA|TRBV10-1|TRBJ1-5|NA
TGCGCCAGCCCCCGAGGGGAAAGCAATCAGCCCCAGCATTTT
CASPRGESNQPQHF
>NA|TRBV19|TRBJ2-7|NA
TGTGCCAGTAGGGGTTTAGGGTTAGGCGAGCAGTACTTC
CASRGLGLGEQYF
>few|TRBV18|TRBJ1-1|NA
TGTGCCAGCTCACCTGTGTTTACGAACACTGAAGCTTTCTTT
CASSPVFTNTEAFF
>few|TRBV25-1|TRBJ1-5|NA
TGTGCCAGCAGCGACTTCGGTGAGCCCCAGCATTTT
CASSDFGEPQHF
>NA|TRBV5-4|TRBJ1-3|TRBD1
TGTGCCAGCAGCGCCTCGACAGGGGCCGGAAACACCATATATTTT
CASSASTGAGNTIYF
>NA|TRBV11-1|TRBJ2-7|TRBD1
TGTGCCACAGGACAGGGGGCAGCCTACGAGCAGTACTTC
CATGQGAAYEQYF
>few|TRBV14|TRBJ2-7|NA
TGTGCCAGCAGCCGAGCATGGGGCCTCTGGTACGAGCAGTACTTC
CASSRAWGLWYEQYF
>NA|TRBV5-4|TRBJ1-1|NA
TGTGCCAGCACCCTGGGGGTCAGCAACACTGAAGCTTTCTTT
CASTLGVSNTEAFF
>once|TRBV5-1|TRBJ1-5|NA
TGCGCCAGCAGCTTGGGGGGCTTAAATCAGCCCCAGCATTTT
CASSLGGLNQPQHF
>NA|TRBV9|TRBJ2-3|NA
TGTGCCAGCAGCGTAGGACAATGGTCGAGCACAGATACGCAGTATTTT
CASSVGQWSSTDTQYF
>few|TRBV7-3|TRBJ2-5|NA
TGTGCCAGCAGCCTCGACAACGGGGAGACCCAGTACTTC
CASSLDNGETQYF
>NA|TRBV5-1|TRBJ1-3|NA
TGCGCCAGCAGCTTGGATTCGGGCAGCTCCATATATTTT
CASSLDSGSSIYF